Shown below are 11 T cell receptor beta chains from a single sample sequenced in a study of cytomegalovirus exposure and HLA in healthy donors (TCRdb year 2017). The receptor library was made with the immunoSEQ multiplex PCR assay. A mixture of 60 forward primers for TCR Vbeta segments and 13 reverse primers for TCR Jbeta segments was used in the multiplex PCR. TCRdb retrieved this table from immuneACCESS and kept in-frame rearrangements only. Not all clones are present; in checked studies, unresolved V genes account for under half, and no reason is known for the remainder. The table for this sample shows roughly 50,000 clones. Approximately 13% of the sample belongs to the ten largest clones. The sequenced sample was PBMCs. The receptors derive from a woman aged 55-70 years in good health and CMV-seropositive.

The genes are TRBV5-4 and TRBJ2-5, with TRBD1 as a possible D gene (5 bases). Germline CDR1 reads SGHNT; CDR2 reads YYREEE (reference sequence). The length of the CDR3 is 14 residues. The V and J ends lost 0 bases and 1 base respectively, with 7 bases between them. The CDR3 coding sequence is TGTGCCAGCAGCTTGGTCGACAGCCAAGAGACCCAGTACTTC. It specifies CASSLVDSQETQYF.

The chain joins TRBV5-1 to TRBJ2-2; D call uncertain. The CDR3 is 14 residues long. Per germline, CDR1 SGHRS and CDR2 YFSETQ. The V and J ends lost 6 bases and 0 bases respectively, with 9 bases between them. As DNA, the CDR3 is TGCGCCAGCATCCCGCCGGCGAACACCGGGGAGCTGTTTTTT. Translated: CASIPPANTGELFF.

The V gene is TRBV5-1, the J gene TRBJ2-6, with D uncertain. Trimming took off 6 bases at V and 2 bases at J, with 9 bases between the two ends. Germline V gives CDR1 SGHRS, CDR2 YFSETQ. The CDR3 is 14 residues long. The CDR3: CASKQSPGANVLTF. Written as DNA, the CDR3 is TGCGCCAGCAAACAATCCCCTGGGGCCAACGTCCTGACTTTC.

The chain combines TRBV6-1 with TRBJ1-6; tentatively, D is TRBD1 (6 bases). V lost 10 bases to trimming and J lost 7 bases, with 17 bases between them. Per germline, CDR1 MNHNS and CDR2 SASEGT. There are 14 residues in the CDR3. In DNA, the CDR3 is TGTGCCACCTCGATACAGGGTCAGAATTCACCCCTCCACTTT. Amino acids: CATSIQGQNSPLHF.

The chain joins TRBV7-8 to TRBJ2-7, with 7 bases lining up with TRBD2. V lost 5 bases and J lost 0; bases outside the gene matches: 7. The CDR3 length is 15 residues. From germline, CDR1 is SGHVS and CDR2 FQNEAQ. The DNA of the CDR3 is TGTGCCAGCAGCCCTCTAGCGGTTAGCTCCTACGAGCAGTACTTC. Translation gives CASSPLAVSSYEQYF.

The gene calls are TRBV7-9 and TRBJ1-3, with D perhaps TRBD1 (5 bases). In germline, CDR1 is SEHNR, CDR2 FQNEAQ (reference sequence). Trimming took 5 bases from V and 0 from J, leaving 17 bases between them. The CDR3 is 17 amino acids. The CDR3 is CASSLIVTAYSGNTIYF. The DNA for the CDR3 is TGTGCCAGCAGCCTTATAGTGACAGCCTACTCTGGAAACACCATATATTTT.

The CDR3 DNA is TGTGCCAGCTCACCACCCGGACAGGGTGGAAACACCATATATTTT. Its protein is CASSPPGQGGNTIYF. The V gene is TRBV18, the J gene TRBJ1-3, with 8 bases fitting TRBD1. The germline V gene encodes CDR1 KGHSH and CDR2 LQKENI. With V trimmed by 0 bases and J by 3 bases, 1 base remained unmatched. The CDR3 has 15 residues.

The chain links TRBV20-1 to TRBJ2-7; D is uncertain. Trimming pared 1 base from V and 6 bases from J, leaving 4 bases between. The germline CDR1 and CDR2 sequences are DFQATT and SNEGSKA (reference sequence). The CDR3 has 10 amino acids. The CDR3 coding sequence is TGCAGTGCTAGAGCGGTCGAGCAGTACTTC. Translated, it gives CSARAVEQYF.

V gene TRBV6-4 combines with J gene TRBJ2-3, with 7 positions matching TRBD1. The germline CDR1 and CDR2 sequences are MRHNA and SNTAGT. The CDR3 contains 15 residues. V dropped 5 bases and J dropped 5; count of bases not matched to a gene: 10. CDR3 DNA: TGTGCCAGCAGTTTACAGGGGATTATTCTAGATACGCAGTATTTT. Translating it yields CASSLQGIILDTQYF.

The rearrangement uses TRBV9 and TRBJ2-1, with D maybe TRBD1 (5 bases). Trimming pared 0 bases from V and 3 bases from J, leaving 13 bases between. Looked up from germline, CDR1 is SGDLS and CDR2 is YYNGEE. CDR3 size: 16 residues. CDR3 DNA: TGTGCCAGCAGCGTAGGGGGCCGGGTGGGCTACAATGAGCAGTTCTTC. Translated, it gives CASSVGGRVGYNEQFF.

The J gene is TRBJ2-7, the V gene TRBV4-1; the match to TRBD1 covers 9 bases. Germline V CDR1 and CDR2: MGHRA, YSYEKL. The CDR3 totals 15 residues. V was pared by 5 bases and J by 1 base, with 6 bases of the junction left unmatched. The CDR3 DNA reads as TGCGCCAGCAGCTTACCGGACAGGGGATCCTACGAGCAGTACTTC. Its translation: CASSLPDRGSYEQYF.